This TCR beta chain is from a study of shared clonotypes between healthy human individuals (dated by TCRdb to 2018 to 2020). Regarding the research as a whole: The cohort comprised a couple of women and three men aged 18 to 49 years. For each donor, three plates each were used for CD4 naive and CD4 memory, two plates were used for CD8 naive, and one plate was used for CD8 memory. Blood TCR repertoires of a handful of healthy adults were deeply sequenced to estimate repertoire size and the extent of clonotype sharing between individuals. Libraries were prepared and TCR repertoires were sequenced by different laboratories using diverse techniques, in order to increase sequencing depth and limit assay-specific biases. Per donor, leukapheresis produced somewhere between about 0.94 and 8.9 billion PBMCs.

The donors were healthy, HIV-negative adults with no recently reported acute infections or vaccinations. Every donor was a Caucasian adult residing in Nashville, Tennessee, USA. Magnetic negative selection was used to enrich CD4+ T cells, after which naive cells were positively selected on CD45RA and the negative fraction became the memory subset. Blood was obtained by leukapheresis, after which PBMCs were separated by Ficoll-Histopaque density gradient centrifugation and cryopreserved in liquid nitrogen vapor phase. Analytical flow cytometry was used to check the purity and quantity of each magnetically sorted T cell population. Each sorted fraction had its genomic DNA isolated and then quantified by UV absorbance on a Nanodrop 2000c. The CDR3 starts with the cysteine, ends with the phenylalanine, and has 14 residues. The read is trimmed to its CDR3 DNA, 42 bases read in frame from base 1. V is clipped by 6 bases and J by 8 bases, and the sequence between their germline boundaries is 17 bases long. Per the germline V gene (reference sequence), MNHNY is the CDR1 and SVGAGI is the CDR2.

Details on this clone: Its antigen specificity is not known. The input lacks base qualities; no much larger clone sits a single base away.

Points the paper makes about the study in general: Only blood was sampled, and tissue TCR repertoires likely differ from those in blood. Incomplete sequencing was indicated by rarefaction of sorted-subset datasets, despite the large sequencing depth. Compared with non-shared clonotypes, the clonotypes found in all four sorted-subset donors had higher generation probabilities. Larger estimated clonotype richness was generally found for naive subsets than for memory subsets. Because the study included a small number of donors, the genetic and exposure-history diversity represented was limited. Across four donors, approximately 4.9% of naive CD4, roughly 3.8% of naive CD8, 2% to 2.5% of memory CD4, and roughly 0.41% of memory CD8 clonotypes were shared. Pairwise subsampling indicated that sequencing depth was expected to affect the degree of clonotype sharing among donors.

TCR CDR3 regions were amplified from genomic DNA by multiplex PCR using the deep immunoSEQ assay. Genomic DNA extracted from each cell subset was distributed evenly over all wells of several immunoSEQ 96-well plates, and each plate served as one replicate. Each replicate PCR for sorted subsets received 200 ng genomic DNA, equal to tens of thousands of T cell genomes. Purified libraries were quantified with a Qubit 3.0 fluorometer, sized on a Bioanalyzer 2100, and re-quantified with the KAPA Library Quantification kit. Each immunoSEQ 96-well plate was sequenced on its own single-read 150-cycle Illumina NextSeq 550 flow cell. On the authors' methods: Because only junctional sequences without quality scores were contained in the immunoSEQ output, filtering matching that applied to full-length reads could not be performed. To assign V/J genes and CDR3, sequences were annotated using PyIR, a Python wrapper for IgBLAST v1.9, with IMGT germline references. Reads were filtered out if the reads had weak V/J assignments (E-value above 1e-6), no CDR3, stop codons, out-of-frame junctions, or ambiguous translated residues. V3J clonotypes were defined by identical inferred V gene, J gene, and CDR3 amino acid sequence. To compute the percentage overlap between repertoires, the number of shared unique clonotypes was divided by the size of the smaller repertoire. RTK rarefaction, the Chao1 estimator, and Recon v2.1 estimates of unobserved clonotypes were used to assess repertoire richness. Generation probabilities were computed with OLGA for all TCRbeta clonotypes obtained by the gDNA method from a handful of donors. The clones in this table, taken by TCRdb from immuneACCESS, are in-frame only. Not every clone is retained; where verified, under half of the shortfall comes from an unresolved V gene, and the cause of the rest is unknown. That table supplies the V and J calls and clone size; D and trimming were determined from the DNA. This sample comprises under 750,000 clones, roughly two thirds of them detected only once. The ten largest account for approximately 1.8% of the sample.

The clonotype comes from a woman between 25 and 40 years old in good health. In this chain, TRBV6-6 is recombined with TRBJ2-1; TRBD2 is perhaps the D gene, given 6 matching bases. Input material: memory CD4+ T cells sorted from blood. The cell subset or site label here, explained by the study, means: CD45RA-negative fraction. The DNA is TGTGCCAGCAGCCCTACCTTACTAGCTTATGAGCAGTTCTTC. This is translated as CASSPTLLAYEQFF.